The source of this TCR beta chain is a study of CDR3 diversity in severe acne. The CDR3 consists of 14 residues. CDR1 is SGHVS, CDR2 FQNEAQ, per germline. With 1 base removed from V and 3 bases from J, the gap between germline ends came to 9 bases. TCRdb passed the PCR reads through MiXCR, listing each CDR3 protein once. This table holds some 84,000 distinct CDR3 sequences, approximately 52% found once. V is TRBV7-8 and J is TRBJ1-1; possible D gene TRBD1, 5 bases. Specimen: blood. The receptor's source is a male donor in good health, serving as a control. In nucleotides, the CDR3 is TGTGCCAGCAGCTTAGGGTTGGGACACACTGAAGCTTTCTTT. Encoded protein: CASSLGLGHTEAFF.